This T cell receptor (beta chain) was found in a study of blood T cell repertoires in COVID-19. The CDR3 length is 15 residues. The V end lost 0 bases, the J end lost 6 bases, and 9 bases lay between the germline ends. Germline lookup yields CDR1 SGHAT and CDR2 FQNNGV. The table came from immunoSEQ multiplex PCR; TCRdb's copy has only in-frame clones and leaves some out. This sample has tens of thousands of clones, with roughly four fifths found just once. V gene TRBV11-2 combines with J gene TRBJ1-6; D remains unclear. The sequenced material came from peripheral blood. The clonotype was recovered from a man aged 60 to 75 with COVID-19, enrolled during active disease. The CDR3 nucleotides are TGTGCCAGCAGCTTAGATCCGGGTTCTAATTCACCCCTCCACTTT. Protein sequence: CASSLDPGSNSPLHF. The entire variable domain, with the rest obtained from reference TRBV11-2 and TRBJ1-6, is as follows: EAGVAQSPRYKIIEKRQSVAFWCNPISGHATLYWYQQILGQGPKLLIQFQNNGVVDDSQLPKDRFSAERLKGVDSTLKIQPAKLEDSAVYLCASSLDPGSNSPLHFGNGTRLTVT.